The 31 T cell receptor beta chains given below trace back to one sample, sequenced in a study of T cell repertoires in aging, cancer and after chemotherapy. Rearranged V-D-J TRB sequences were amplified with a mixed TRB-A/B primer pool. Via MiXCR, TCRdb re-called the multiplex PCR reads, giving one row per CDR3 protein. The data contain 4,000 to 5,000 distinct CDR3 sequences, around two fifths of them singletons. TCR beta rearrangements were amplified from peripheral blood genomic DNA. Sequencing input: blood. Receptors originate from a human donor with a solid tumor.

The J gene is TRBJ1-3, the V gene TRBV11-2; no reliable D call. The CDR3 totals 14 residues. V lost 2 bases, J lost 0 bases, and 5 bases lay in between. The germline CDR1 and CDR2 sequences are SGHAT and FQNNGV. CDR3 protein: CASSLSDSGNTIYF. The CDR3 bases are TGTGCCAGCAGCTTATCAGACTCTGGAAACACCATATATTTT.

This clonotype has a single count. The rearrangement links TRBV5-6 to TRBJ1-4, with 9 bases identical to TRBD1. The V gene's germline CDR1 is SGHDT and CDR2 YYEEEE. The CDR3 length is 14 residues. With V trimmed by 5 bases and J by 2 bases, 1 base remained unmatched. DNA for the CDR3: TGTGCCAGCAGTGGGACAGGGACTAATGAAAAACTGTTTTTT. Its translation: CASSGTGTNEKLFF.

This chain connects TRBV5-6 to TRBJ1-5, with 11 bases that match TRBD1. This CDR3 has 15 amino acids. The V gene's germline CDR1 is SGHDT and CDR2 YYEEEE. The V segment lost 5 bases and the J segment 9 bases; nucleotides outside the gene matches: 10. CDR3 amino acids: CASRLGQGALLPQHF. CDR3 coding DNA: TGTGCCAGCAGGCTCGGACAGGGGGCTTTGCTGCCCCAGCATTTT.

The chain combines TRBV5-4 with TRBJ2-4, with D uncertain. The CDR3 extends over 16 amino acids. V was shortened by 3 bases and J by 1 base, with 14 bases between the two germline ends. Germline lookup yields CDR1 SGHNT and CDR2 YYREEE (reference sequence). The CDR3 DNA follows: TGTGCCAGCAGCTCGGAAAGGGTTGGGGCCAAAAACATTCAGTACTTC. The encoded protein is CASSSERVGAKNIQYF.

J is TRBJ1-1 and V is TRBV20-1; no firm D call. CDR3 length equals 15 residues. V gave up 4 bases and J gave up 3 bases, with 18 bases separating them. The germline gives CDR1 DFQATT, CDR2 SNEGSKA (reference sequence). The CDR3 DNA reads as TGCAGTGCTAAAGATTGGCGGGCTGGAGACACTGAAGCTTTCTTT. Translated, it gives CSAKDWRAGDTEAFF.

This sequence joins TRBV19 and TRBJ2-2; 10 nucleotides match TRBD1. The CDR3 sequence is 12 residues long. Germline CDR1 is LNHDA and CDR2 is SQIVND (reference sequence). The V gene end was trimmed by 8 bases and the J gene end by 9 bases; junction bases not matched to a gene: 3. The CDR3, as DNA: TGTGCCAGTGGGACAGGGGCCAGGGAGCTGTTTTTT. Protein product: CASGTGARELFF.

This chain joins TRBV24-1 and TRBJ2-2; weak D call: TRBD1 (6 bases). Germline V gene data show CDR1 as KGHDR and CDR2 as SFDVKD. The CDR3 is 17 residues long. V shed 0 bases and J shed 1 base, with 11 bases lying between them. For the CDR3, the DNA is TGTGCCACCAGTGATTTGGGACCACAGGGGAACACCGGGGAGCTGTTTTTT. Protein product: CATSDLGPQGNTGELFF.

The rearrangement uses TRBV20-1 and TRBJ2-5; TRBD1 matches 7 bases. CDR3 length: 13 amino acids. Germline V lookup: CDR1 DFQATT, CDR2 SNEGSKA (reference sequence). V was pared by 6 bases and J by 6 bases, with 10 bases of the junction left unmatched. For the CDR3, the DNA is TGCAGTGCCACCCTAGACAGGGTACAGACCCAGTACTTC. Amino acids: CSATLDRVQTQYF.

The CDR3 loop reads CAWSVTGGETQYF. CDR3 nucleotide sequence: TGTGCCTGGAGTGTAACCGGGGGGGAGACCCAGTACTTC. This chain joins TRBV30 and TRBJ2-5, with 7 bases lining up with TRBD2. The CDR3 is 13 residues long. Trimming cost V 0 bases and J 5 bases; bases outside gene matches: 3. The germline CDR1 and CDR2 sequences are GTSNPN and SVGIG (reference sequence).

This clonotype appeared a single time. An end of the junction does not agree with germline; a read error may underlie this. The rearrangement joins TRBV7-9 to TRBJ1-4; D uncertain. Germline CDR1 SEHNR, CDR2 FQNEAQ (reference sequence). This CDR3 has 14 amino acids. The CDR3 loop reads CASSLHGDNEKVFF. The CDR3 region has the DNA TGTGCCAGCAGCTTACACGGGGATAATGAAAAAGTGTTTTTT.

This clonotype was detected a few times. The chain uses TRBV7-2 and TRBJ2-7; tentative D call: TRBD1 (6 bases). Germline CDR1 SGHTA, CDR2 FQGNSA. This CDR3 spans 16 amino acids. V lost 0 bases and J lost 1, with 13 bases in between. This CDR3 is CASSLASTGHSYEQYF. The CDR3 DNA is TGTGCCAGCAGCTTAGCGTCTACAGGGCATTCCTACGAGCAGTACTTC.

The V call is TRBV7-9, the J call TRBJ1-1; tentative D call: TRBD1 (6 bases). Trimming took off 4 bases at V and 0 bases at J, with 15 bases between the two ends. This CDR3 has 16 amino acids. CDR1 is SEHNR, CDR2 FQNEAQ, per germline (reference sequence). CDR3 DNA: TGTGCCAGCAGCTCCTTGGCAGGGGTAATGAACACTGAAGCTTTCTTT. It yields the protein CASSSLAGVMNTEAFF.

The CDR3 reads CASSLTGNEQFF. The CDR3 DNA reads TGTGCCAGCAGCTTAACCGGGAATGAGCAGTTCTTC. The rearrangement joins TRBV7-9 to TRBJ2-1; D not certain. This CDR3 has 12 residues. Germline assignment: CDR1 SEHNR and CDR2 FQNEAQ (reference sequence). The germline V and J ends were trimmed by 2 bases and 7 bases, with 6 bases remaining between them.

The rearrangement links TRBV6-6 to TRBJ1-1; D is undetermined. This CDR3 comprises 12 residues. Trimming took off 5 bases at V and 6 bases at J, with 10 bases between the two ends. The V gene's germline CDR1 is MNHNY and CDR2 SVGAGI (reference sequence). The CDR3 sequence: CASSRGMSEAFF. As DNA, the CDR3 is TGTGCCAGCAGTCGTGGAATGTCTGAAGCTTTCTTT.

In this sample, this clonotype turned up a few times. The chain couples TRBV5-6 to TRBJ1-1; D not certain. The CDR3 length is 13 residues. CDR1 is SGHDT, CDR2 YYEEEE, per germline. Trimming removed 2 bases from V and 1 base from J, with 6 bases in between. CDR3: CASSFFKNTEAFF. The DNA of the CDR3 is TGTGCCAGCAGCTTTTTCAAGAACACTGAAGCTTTCTTT.

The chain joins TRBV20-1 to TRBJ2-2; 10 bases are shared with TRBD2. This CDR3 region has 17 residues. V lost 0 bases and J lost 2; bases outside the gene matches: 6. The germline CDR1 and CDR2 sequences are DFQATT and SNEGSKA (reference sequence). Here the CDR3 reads CSARDLWTSGNTGELFF. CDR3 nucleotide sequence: TGCAGTGCTAGAGATCTCTGGACTAGCGGAAACACCGGGGAGCTGTTTTTT.

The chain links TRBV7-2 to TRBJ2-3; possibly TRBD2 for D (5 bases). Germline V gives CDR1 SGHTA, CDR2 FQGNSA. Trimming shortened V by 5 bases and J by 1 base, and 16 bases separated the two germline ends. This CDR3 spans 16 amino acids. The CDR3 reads CASSPKRVVGTDTQYF. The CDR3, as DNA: TGTGCCAGCAGCCCGAAGAGGGTGGTAGGCACAGATACGCAGTATTTT.

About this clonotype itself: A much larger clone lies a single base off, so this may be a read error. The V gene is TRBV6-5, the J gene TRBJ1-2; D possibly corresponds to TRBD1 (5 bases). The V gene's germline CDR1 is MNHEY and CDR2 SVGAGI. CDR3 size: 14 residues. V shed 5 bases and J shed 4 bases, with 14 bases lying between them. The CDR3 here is CASSGGAAGYGYTF. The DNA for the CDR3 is TGTGCCAGCAGTGGCGGGGCCGCGGGCTATGGCTACACCTTC.

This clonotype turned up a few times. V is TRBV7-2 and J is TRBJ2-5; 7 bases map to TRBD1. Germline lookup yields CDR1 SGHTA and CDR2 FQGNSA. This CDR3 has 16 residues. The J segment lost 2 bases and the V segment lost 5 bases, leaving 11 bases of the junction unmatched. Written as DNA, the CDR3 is TGTGCCAGCAGCCGCACCCTGGCCAGGGGGCAAGAGACCCAGTACTTC. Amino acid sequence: CASSRTLARGQETQYF.

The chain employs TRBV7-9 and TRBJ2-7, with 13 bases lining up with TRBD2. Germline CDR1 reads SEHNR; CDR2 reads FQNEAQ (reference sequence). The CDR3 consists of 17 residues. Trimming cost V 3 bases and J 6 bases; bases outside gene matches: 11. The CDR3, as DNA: TGTGCCAGCAGCTTCTCCCTCAGTGGGACTAGCGGGACCGAGCAGTACTTC. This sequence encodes CASSFSLSGTSGTEQYF.

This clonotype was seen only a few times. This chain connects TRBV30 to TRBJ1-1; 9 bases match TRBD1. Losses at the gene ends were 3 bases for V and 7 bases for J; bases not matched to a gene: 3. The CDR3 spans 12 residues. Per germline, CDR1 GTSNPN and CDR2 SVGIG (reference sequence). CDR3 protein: CAWRQGASEAFF. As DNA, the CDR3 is TGTGCCTGGAGACAGGGGGCGAGTGAAGCTTTCTTT.

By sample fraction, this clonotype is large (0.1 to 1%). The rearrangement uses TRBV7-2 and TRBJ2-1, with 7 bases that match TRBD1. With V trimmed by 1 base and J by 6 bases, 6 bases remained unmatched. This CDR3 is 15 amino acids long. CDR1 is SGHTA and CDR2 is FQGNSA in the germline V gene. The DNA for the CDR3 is TGTGCCAGCAGCTTAGGGCAGGGGGTGGGCAATGAGCAGTTCTTC. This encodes CASSLGQGVGNEQFF.

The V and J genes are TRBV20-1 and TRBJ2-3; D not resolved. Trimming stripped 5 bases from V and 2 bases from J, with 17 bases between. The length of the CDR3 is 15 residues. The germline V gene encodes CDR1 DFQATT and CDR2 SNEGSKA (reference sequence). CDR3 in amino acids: CSASDSQSPTDTQYF. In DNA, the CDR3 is TGCAGTGCTTCCGACTCCCAGAGCCCCACAGATACGCAGTATTTT.

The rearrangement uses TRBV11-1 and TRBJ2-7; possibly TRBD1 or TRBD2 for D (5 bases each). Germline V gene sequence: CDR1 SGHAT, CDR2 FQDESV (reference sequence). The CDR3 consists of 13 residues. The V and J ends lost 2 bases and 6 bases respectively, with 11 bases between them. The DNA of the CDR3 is TGTGCCAGCAGCTTATTCAGGGACGGCGAGCAGTACTTC. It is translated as CASSLFRDGEQYF. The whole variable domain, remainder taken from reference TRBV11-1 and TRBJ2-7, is EAEVAQSPRYKITEKSQAVAFWCDPISGHATLYWYRQILGQGPELLVQFQDESVVDDSQLPKDRFSAERLKGVDSTLKIQPAELGDSAMYLCASSLFRDGEQYFGPGTRLTVT.

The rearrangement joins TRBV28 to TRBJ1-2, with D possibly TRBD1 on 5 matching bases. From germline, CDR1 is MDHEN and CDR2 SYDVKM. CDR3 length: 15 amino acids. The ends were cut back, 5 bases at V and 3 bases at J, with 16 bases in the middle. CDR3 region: CASSSPGGSHYGYTF. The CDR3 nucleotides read TGTGCCAGCAGTAGCCCGGGGGGGTCGCACTATGGCTACACCTTC.

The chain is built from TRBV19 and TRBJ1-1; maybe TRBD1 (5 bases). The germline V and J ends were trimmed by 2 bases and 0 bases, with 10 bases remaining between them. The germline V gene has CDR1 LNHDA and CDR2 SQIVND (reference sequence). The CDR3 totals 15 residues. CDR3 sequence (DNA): TGTGCCAGTAGTATATGGGCGGGGGTGAACACTGAAGCTTTCTTT. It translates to CASSIWAGVNTEAFF.

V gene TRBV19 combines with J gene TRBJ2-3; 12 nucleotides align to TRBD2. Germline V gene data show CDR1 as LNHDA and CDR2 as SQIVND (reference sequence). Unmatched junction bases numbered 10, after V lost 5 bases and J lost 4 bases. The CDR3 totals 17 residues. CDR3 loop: CASSARTSGVGADTQYF. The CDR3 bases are TGTGCCAGTAGTGCCCGGACTAGCGGGGTCGGCGCAGATACGCAGTATTTT.

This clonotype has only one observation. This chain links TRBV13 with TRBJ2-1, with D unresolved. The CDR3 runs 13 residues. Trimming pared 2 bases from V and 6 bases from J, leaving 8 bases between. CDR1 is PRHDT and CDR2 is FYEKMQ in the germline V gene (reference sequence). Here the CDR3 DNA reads TGTGCCAGCAGCTTAATAGGTTCCAATGAGCAGTTCTTC. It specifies CASSLIGSNEQFF.

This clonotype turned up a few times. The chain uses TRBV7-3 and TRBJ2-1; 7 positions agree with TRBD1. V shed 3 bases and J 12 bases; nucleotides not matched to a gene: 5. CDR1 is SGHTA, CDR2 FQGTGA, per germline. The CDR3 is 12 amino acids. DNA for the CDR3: TGTGCCAGCAGCTTCGGACAGGAAAGGCAGTTCTTC. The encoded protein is CASSFGQERQFF.

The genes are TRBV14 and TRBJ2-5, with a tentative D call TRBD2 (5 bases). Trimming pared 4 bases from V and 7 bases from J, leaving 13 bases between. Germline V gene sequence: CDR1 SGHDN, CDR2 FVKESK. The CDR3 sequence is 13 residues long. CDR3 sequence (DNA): TGTGCCAGCAGCCTAAGACACCGGGGGACCCAGTACTTC. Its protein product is CASSLRHRGTQYF.

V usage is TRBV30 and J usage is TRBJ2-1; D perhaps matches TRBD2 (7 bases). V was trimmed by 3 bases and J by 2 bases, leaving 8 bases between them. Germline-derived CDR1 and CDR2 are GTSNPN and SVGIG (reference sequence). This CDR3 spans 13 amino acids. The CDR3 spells CAWRGGAYNEQFF. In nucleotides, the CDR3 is TGTGCCTGGAGAGGGGGGGCCTACAATGAGCAGTTCTTC.